This entry lists 4 T cell receptor beta chains sequenced from one sample in a study of regulatory T cells in long-lasting Graves disease. According to the study, TCR beta libraries were built with iRepertoire HTBI primers and CDR3-region Arm-PCR. TCRdb reprocessed the multiplex PCR reads with MiXCR, giving one entry per CDR3 protein. The repertoire holds approximately 690,000 distinct CDR3 sequences, with about 30% as singletons. The time point here: persistent/refractory GD, antithyroid drugs over 5 years with positive TRAb. PBMC RNA was the source of the TCR library. The sample consisted of peripheral blood mononuclear cells (PBMCs), taken when the disease was refractory, from a patient treated with antithyroid drugs. The receptor set was obtained from a female donor with Graves disease.

CDR3 sequence (DNA): TGTGCCAGCAGCTCATCCGCGAGGGAAAAACTGTTTTTT. Translated, it gives CASSSSAREKLFF. This chain links TRBV7-2 with TRBJ1-4; D gene ambiguous. V was clipped by 4 bases and J by 8 bases, with 11 bases between them. The germline V gene has CDR1 SGHTA and CDR2 FQGNSA. CDR3 length equals 13 residues.

This clonotype was recorded at least ten times. The chain combines TRBV10-3 with TRBJ2-5; a possible D gene is TRBD1 (5 bases). Germline V gene sequence: CDR1 ENHRY, CDR2 SYGVKD. The CDR3 has 14 residues. V lost 2 bases and J 4 bases, leaving 11 bases between the germline ends. The CDR3 DNA reads as TGTGCCATCAGTGAGGGGGTAAGGGGAGAGACCCAGTACTTC. Its translation is CAISEGVRGETQYF.

The chain uses TRBV12-3 or TRBV12-4 and TRBJ2-3; no reliable D call. Trimming pared 2 bases from V and 3 bases from J, leaving 6 bases between. The CDR3 sequence is 13 residues long. CDR3 DNA: TGTGCCAGCAGTTTAAGGGAAACAGATACGCAGTATTTT. It translates to CASSLRETDTQYF.

CDR3 in amino acids: CSARHRDRGWELFF. CDR3 coding DNA: TGCAGTGCGAGACACCGGGACAGGGGGTGGGAGCTGTTTTTT. The chain employs TRBV20-1 and TRBJ2-2, with 11 positions matching TRBD1. Germline CDR1 reads DFQATT; CDR2 reads SNEGSKA (reference sequence). Trimming cost V 6 bases and J 9 bases; bases outside gene matches: 9. This CDR3 spans 14 amino acids.